These T cell receptor beta chains were read from a single sample in a study of blood T cell repertoires in COVID-19. Repertoires were generated with immunoSEQ multiplex PCR, while TCRdb's copy carries only in-frame clones and drops some. This sample has about 75,000 clones, with around 90% found just once. Sample: peripheral blood. The receptors shown here come from a woman aged 45-59 years with acute or convalescent COVID-19. Both conserved end residues are part of each CDR3. Each record gives: clone size, V gene, D gene, J gene, CDR3 DNA, CDR3 protein. The D gene is left open where the match is weak. Clone size is not always given. Where it is, it says once, few, many or a class for expanded clones.

clone size: .
V gene: TRBV4-3
D gene: .
J gene: TRBJ2-2
CDR3 DNA: TGCGCCAGCAGCCAAGGTGGCGGGAACACCGGGGAGCTGTTTTTT
CDR3 protein: CASSQGGGNTGELFF

clone size: .
V gene: TRBV5-1
D gene: .
J gene: TRBJ1-3
CDR3 DNA: TGCGCCAGCAGCGAGCAAGGGAGCTCTGGAAACACCATATATTTT
CDR3 protein: CASSEQGSSGNTIYF

clone size: .
V gene: TRBV5-4
D gene: .
J gene: TRBJ2-3
CDR3 DNA: TGTGCCAGCAGCTCGACGGGAACTAGCACAGATACGCAGTATTTT
CDR3 protein: CASSSTGTSTDTQYF

clone size: once
V gene: TRBV20-1
D gene: TRBD2
J gene: TRBJ2-7
CDR3 DNA: TGCAGTGCTAGTCGACTAGCGGGCTCCTACGAGCAGTACTTC
CDR3 protein: CSASRLAGSYEQYF

clone size: .
V gene: TRBV6-2/TRBV6-3
D gene: TRBD2
J gene: TRBJ2-1
CDR3 DNA: TGTGCCAGCAGTTACGGCACCCTAGCGGATTCCTACAATGAGCAGTTCTTC
CDR3 protein: CASSYGTLADSYNEQFF

clone size: .
V gene: TRBV9
D gene: TRBD1
J gene: TRBJ1-2
CDR3 DNA: TGTGCCAGCAGCCCTCCAGGGGGCGGCTACACCTTC
CDR3 protein: CASSPPGGGYTF

clone size: .
V gene: TRBV3-1/TRBV3-2
D gene: .
J gene: TRBJ2-1
CDR3 DNA: TGTGCCAGCAGCCAAGTGGCCAGGACAGACTTAACCTACAATGAGCAGTTCTTC
CDR3 protein: CASSQVARTDLTYNEQFF

clone size: .
V gene: TRBV7-2
D gene: TRBD2
J gene: TRBJ2-1
CDR3 DNA: TGTGCCAGCACCAAGACTAGCGGGGGGCTAAGCTCCTACAATGAGCAGTTCTTC
CDR3 protein: CASTKTSGGLSSYNEQFF

clone size: .
V gene: TRBV14
D gene: TRBD1
J gene: TRBJ2-2
CDR3 DNA: TGTGCCAGCAGCCCGGGGACAGTGAACACCGGGGAGCTGTTTTTT
CDR3 protein: CASSPGTVNTGELFF

clone size: .
V gene: TRBV24-1
D gene: TRBD2
J gene: TRBJ2-3
CDR3 DNA: TGTGCCACCAGTGACTGGGGACTAGCGGGGGATTCAGGTACGCAGTATTTT
CDR3 protein: CATSDWGLAGDSGTQYF

clone size: .
V gene: TRBV9
D gene: .
J gene: TRBJ2-2
CDR3 DNA: TGTGCCAGCAGCGTAGAAGCAGGGGCCGGGGAGCTGTTTTTT
CDR3 protein: CASSVEAGAGELFF

clone size: .
V gene: TRBV30
D gene: .
J gene: TRBJ1-2
CDR3 DNA: TGTGCCTGGACCACAGAAGCTAACTATGGCTACACCTTC
CDR3 protein: CAWTTEANYGYTF

clone size: .
V gene: TRBV28
D gene: TRBD1
J gene: TRBJ1-2
CDR3 DNA: TGTGCCAGCAGGGACCTCCAGGGGGCTAACTATGGCTACACCTTC
CDR3 protein: CASRDLQGANYGYTF

clone size: .
V gene: TRBV7-8
D gene: .
J gene: TRBJ1-2
CDR3 DNA: TGTGCCAGCAGCGCACAGCTTAACTATGGCTACACCTTC
CDR3 protein: CASSAQLNYGYTF

clone size: .
V gene: TRBV7-2
D gene: TRBD2
J gene: TRBJ2-1
CDR3 DNA: TGTGCCAGCAGCCTACTAGCGGGAGGGAGCTCCTACAATGAGCAGTTCTTC
CDR3 protein: CASSLLAGGSSYNEQFF

clone size: .
V gene: TRBV6-2/TRBV6-3
D gene: .
J gene: TRBJ1-2
CDR3 DNA: TGTGCCAGCAGTGAGGGACTGACCTATCACGGCTACACCTTC
CDR3 protein: CASSEGLTYHGYTF

clone size: .
V gene: TRBV9
D gene: TRBD2
J gene: TRBJ2-5
CDR3 DNA: TGTGCCAGCAGCCCGGGACTAGCGGGGAGAACAGGGAGAGAGACCCAGTACTTC
CDR3 protein: CASSPGLAGRTGRETQYF

clone size: .
V gene: TRBV5-4
D gene: .
J gene: TRBJ2-4
CDR3 DNA: TGTGCCAGCAGTCACCGGGTCACCAAAAACATTCAGTACTTC
CDR3 protein: CASSHRVTKNIQYF

clone size: many
V gene: TRBV7-9
D gene: TRBD2
J gene: TRBJ2-1
CDR3 DNA: TGTGCCAGCAGCCCCCGAGGACTAGCGGGAGTCAACTACAATGAGCAGTTCTTC
CDR3 protein: CASSPRGLAGVNYNEQFF

clone size: .
V gene: TRBV3-1/TRBV3-2
D gene: .
J gene: TRBJ1-5
CDR3 DNA: TGTGCCAGCAGCCAAGATCGGGATCAGCCCCAGCATTTT
CDR3 protein: CASSQDRDQPQHF

clone size: .
V gene: TRBV29-1
D gene: .
J gene: TRBJ2-1
CDR3 DNA: TGCAGCGTGACAGATACCTACAATGAGCAGTTCTTC
CDR3 protein: CSVTDTYNEQFF

clone size: .
V gene: TRBV14
D gene: .
J gene: TRBJ1-1
CDR3 DNA: TGTGCCAGCAGCCAAGCCGGGATGAACACTGAAGCTTTCTTT
CDR3 protein: CASSQAGMNTEAFF

clone size: .
V gene: TRBV30
D gene: TRBD1
J gene: TRBJ2-2
CDR3 DNA: TGTGCCGGGAGACAGGGTTACACCGGGGAGCTGTTTTTT
CDR3 protein: CAGRQGYTGELFF

clone size: .
V gene: TRBV9
D gene: TRBD1
J gene: TRBJ1-4
CDR3 DNA: TGTGCCAGCTCCGAACAGGGGGTTAATGAAAAACTGTTTTTT
CDR3 protein: CASSEQGVNEKLFF

clone size: .
V gene: TRBV11-2
D gene: .
J gene: TRBJ1-1
CDR3 DNA: TGTGCCAGCAGGGGAGGGGTGCGGGGGGAAGCTTTCTTT
CDR3 protein: CASRGGVRGEAFF

clone size: .
V gene: TRBV7-2
D gene: TRBD1
J gene: TRBJ1-6
CDR3 DNA: TGTGCCAGCAGCATGGACAGGGGGAATTCACCCCTCCACTTT
CDR3 protein: CASSMDRGNSPLHF

clone size: .
V gene: TRBV29-1
D gene: TRBD1
J gene: TRBJ2-3
CDR3 DNA: TGCAGCATCCCGGGACAGGGGGTTTCGCAGTATTTT
CDR3 protein: CSIPGQGVSQYF

clone size: .
V gene: TRBV5-1
D gene: .
J gene: TRBJ2-7
CDR3 DNA: TGCGCCAGCAGCTTACAGGGTCCGAACTACGAGCAGTACTTC
CDR3 protein: CASSLQGPNYEQYF

clone size: .
V gene: TRBV11-3
D gene: .
J gene: TRBJ1-6
CDR3 DNA: TGTGCCAGCAGCCTGGACATGGTTTCACCCCTCCACTTT
CDR3 protein: CASSLDMVSPLHF

clone size: .
V gene: TRBV19
D gene: .
J gene: TRBJ1-1
CDR3 DNA: TGTGCCAGTAGTATCGCAGGGATCGGGAGGAACACTGAAGCTTTCTTT
CDR3 protein: CASSIAGIGRNTEAFF

clone size: once
V gene: TRBV9
D gene: .
J gene: TRBJ1-2
CDR3 DNA: TGTGCCAGCAGCGTCGGGGGTAAGCCTTATGGCTACACCTTC
CDR3 protein: CASSVGGKPYGYTF

clone size: .
V gene: TRBV27
D gene: TRBD1
J gene: TRBJ2-5
CDR3 DNA: TGTGCCAGCAGTTCACCCGGGACAGGACGGGAGACCCAGTACTTC
CDR3 protein: CASSSPGTGRETQYF

clone size: .
V gene: TRBV25-1
D gene: .
J gene: TRBJ1-2
CDR3 DNA: TGTGCCAGCAGAGCGGCCGGTCTGGGGGCCTATGGCTACACCTTC
CDR3 protein: CASRAAGLGAYGYTF

clone size: .
V gene: TRBV2
D gene: TRBD1
J gene: TRBJ1-2
CDR3 DNA: TGTGCCAGCAGGTACCCCGGGACAGGGTCTTTTGGCTACACCTTC
CDR3 protein: CASRYPGTGSFGYTF

clone size: .
V gene: TRBV9
D gene: .
J gene: TRBJ2-3
CDR3 DNA: TGTGCCAGCAGCGCCGGAGATACGCAGTATTTT
CDR3 protein: CASSAGDTQYF

clone size: .
V gene: TRBV11-2
D gene: TRBD1
J gene: TRBJ2-7
CDR3 DNA: TGTGCCAGCAGCTTAGGGACAGGGGGCTACGAGCAGTACTTC
CDR3 protein: CASSLGTGGYEQYF

clone size: .
V gene: TRBV2
D gene: TRBD2
J gene: TRBJ2-1
CDR3 DNA: TGTGCCACCTGCCTAGCGGGCCCCATTTCGAATGAGCAGTTCTTC
CDR3 protein: CATCLAGPISNEQFF

clone size: .
V gene: TRBV19
D gene: .
J gene: TRBJ1-2
CDR3 DNA: TGTGCCAGTAGTCGCGGGACGCCCGATGGCTACACCTTC
CDR3 protein: CASSRGTPDGYTF

clone size: .
V gene: TRBV7-9
D gene: .
J gene: TRBJ1-2
CDR3 DNA: TGTGCCAGCAGCTTAGGCAGGCCGACCTATGGCTACACCTTC
CDR3 protein: CASSLGRPTYGYTF

clone size: .
V gene: TRBV10-2
D gene: TRBD1
J gene: TRBJ1-1
CDR3 DNA: TGCGCCAGCAAAGTCCCAGGGGGCACTGAAGCTTTCTTT
CDR3 protein: CASKVPGGTEAFF

clone size: .
V gene: TRBV13
D gene: TRBD2
J gene: TRBJ2-5
CDR3 DNA: TGTGCCAGCAGCTCCCCGGGACTAGCGGAGGAGACCCAGTACTTC
CDR3 protein: CASSSPGLAEETQYF

clone size: .
V gene: TRBV6-1
D gene: .
J gene: TRBJ2-5
CDR3 DNA: TGTGCCAGCAGTGAAGCTTCGAGAGTAGAGACCCAGTACTTC
CDR3 protein: CASSEASRVETQYF

clone size: .
V gene: TRBV5-4
D gene: .
J gene: TRBJ1-1
CDR3 DNA: TGTGCCAGCAGCACCACGACAGCTTACACTGAAGCTTTCTTT
CDR3 protein: CASSTTTAYTEAFF

clone size: .
V gene: TRBV7-8
D gene: TRBD2
J gene: TRBJ2-1
CDR3 DNA: TGTGCCAGCAGCTTAGGACCCCTAGCGGGGGGTTACAATGAGCAGTTCTTC
CDR3 protein: CASSLGPLAGGYNEQFF